The 27 T cell receptor beta chains reported below all come from one sample, sequenced in a study of PD-1 blockade in mismatch repair-deficient tumors. TCRdb's table, derived via immunoSEQ multiplex PCR, lists solely in-frame clones and lacks some. The table lists tens of thousands of clones, around 85% of them singletons. Sequencing was performed on peripheral blood, taken 12 weeks after starting pembrolizumab. These receptors originate from an adult with mismatch repair-deficient cancer.

The rearrangement links TRBV10-3 to TRBJ1-5, with a possible D match to TRBD1 (5 bases). The CDR3 totals 12 residues. Germline CDR1 is ENHRY and CDR2 is SYGVKD. V lost 11 bases to trimming and J lost 4 bases, with 12 bases between them. The CDR3 sequence is CAAQGPNQPQHF. The CDR3 DNA is TGTGCCGCCCAGGGTCCGAATCAGCCCCAGCATTTT.

CDR3 region: CASSPPHRALGEQYF. The CDR3 bases are TGTGCCAGCTCACCACCCCACAGGGCTTTAGGCGAGCAGTACTTC. The chain combines TRBV18 with TRBJ2-7; tentative D call: TRBD1 (6 bases). Germline lookup yields CDR1 KGHSH and CDR2 LQKENI. The CDR3 runs to 15 residues. Trimming took off 0 bases at V and 6 bases at J, with 15 bases between the two ends.

The CDR3 loop reads CASSLETATNEKLFF. DNA for the CDR3: TGCGCCAGCAGCTTGGAGACCGCAACTAATGAAAAACTGTTTTTT. The rearrangement links TRBV5-1 to TRBJ1-4; D remains unclear. Germline V gives CDR1 SGHRS, CDR2 YFSETQ. Trimming cost V 0 bases and J 0 bases, with 6 bases left between them. CDR3 size: 15 residues.

The rearrangement links TRBV29-1 to TRBJ2-7; D is possibly TRBD2 (5 bases). Deletions cut 4 bases from V and 2 bases from J, with 15 bases between. The CDR3 length is 14 residues. Germline CDR1 is SQVTM and CDR2 is ANQGSEA. CDR3 in amino acids: CSVVQRTYPYEQYF. The CDR3 nucleotides read TGCAGCGTTGTGCAGCGGACCTACCCCTACGAGCAGTACTTC.

The genes are TRBV10-3 and TRBJ2-7; TRBD2 might be the D (6 bases). The CDR3 length is 16 residues. The V and J ends lost 0 bases and 2 bases respectively, with 14 bases between them. Germline V gene data show CDR1 as ENHRY and CDR2 as SYGVKD. In DNA form, the CDR3 reads TGTGCCATCAGTGAGTCAGGGACTCAGAGCGCCTACGAGCAGTACTTC. It yields the protein CAISESGTQSAYEQYF.

V and J are TRBV19 and TRBJ2-3; the match to TRBD2 covers 9 bases. Losses at the gene ends were 6 bases for V and 4 bases for J; bases not matched to a gene: 14. Germline V gene data show CDR1 as LNHDA and CDR2 as SQIVND (reference sequence). The CDR3 is 17 residues long. CDR3 amino acids: CASRGEASGRYADTQYF. CDR3 bases: TGTGCCAGTAGGGGGGAGGCGAGCGGGAGGTACGCAGATACGCAGTATTTT.

DNA for the CDR3: TGTGCCAGCAGCCGGGGGACAGGAACCTACGAGCAGTACTTC. Translation gives CASSRGTGTYEQYF. The rearrangement links TRBV7-2 to TRBJ2-7, with 8 positions matching TRBD1. This CDR3 region has 14 residues. V gave up 5 bases and J gave up 2 bases; unmatched junction bases: 5. Germline CDR1 reads SGHTA; CDR2 reads FQGNSA.

The rearrangement joins TRBV19 to TRBJ2-1, with 12 positions matching TRBD2. From germline, CDR1 is LNHDA and CDR2 SQIVND (reference sequence). J lost 8 bases, V lost 5 bases, and 4 bases had no gene match. The CDR3 runs to 14 residues. The CDR3 protein is CASSVLAGGHEQFF. The CDR3 nucleotides read TGTGCCAGTAGTGTACTAGCGGGAGGTCATGAGCAGTTCTTC.

In regard to this clone: The identical CDR3 is also encoded by other nucleotide sequences in the sample. The V call is TRBV27, the J call TRBJ1-1, with D tentatively TRBD1 (5 bases). From germline, CDR1 is MNHEY and CDR2 SMNVEV (reference sequence). The CDR3 is 14 residues long. The V end was cut by 6 bases, the J end by 1 base, with 12 bases between. CDR3 region: CASSLGGGNTEAFF. In DNA, the CDR3 is TGTGCCAGCAGCTTAGGTGGGGGGAACACTGAAGCTTTCTTT.

CDR3 in DNA: TGTGCCAGCTCGGGGACAGGGGCCTCCTACGAGCAGTACTTC. Protein sequence: CASSGTGASYEQYF. The V gene is TRBV27, the J gene TRBJ2-7; TRBD1 aligns across 10 bases. The CDR3 is 14 residues long. J was trimmed by 0 bases and V by 8 bases; bases with no gene match: 4. CDR1 and CDR2 (germline): MNHEY, SMNVEV (reference sequence).

The count of this clone is one. The chain joins TRBV6-1 to TRBJ2-3; no firm D call. Per germline, CDR1 MNHNS and CDR2 SASEGT. The V gene lost 4 bases and the J gene lost 0 bases, with 11 bases spanning the gap. CDR3 length: 15 residues. CDR3 in amino acids: CASSGRRSSTDTQYF. CDR3 DNA: TGTGCCAGCAGTGGTCGGCGGTCTAGCACAGATACGCAGTATTTT.

This chain joins TRBV7-9 and TRBJ2-7; 9 nucleotides line up with TRBD2. The V segment lost 4 bases and the J segment 3 bases; nucleotides outside the gene matches: 16. The CDR3 contains 18 residues. Per the germline V gene, CDR1 is SEHNR and CDR2 is FQNEAQ (reference sequence). CDR3 sequence reads: CASSSIRQTLAGNYEQYF. For the CDR3, the DNA is TGTGCCAGCAGCTCTATCCGTCAAACTCTAGCGGGAAACTACGAGCAGTACTTC.

This clone was recorded once. The V and J genes are TRBV5-1 and TRBJ2-1; D is unclear. Trimming pared 6 bases from V and 6 bases from J, leaving 19 bases between. Germline lookup yields CDR1 SGHRS and CDR2 YFSETQ. CDR3 size: 15 residues. The CDR3: CASKMQVGEINEQFF. The CDR3 coding sequence is TGCGCCAGCAAAATGCAGGTTGGCGAAATCAATGAGCAGTTCTTC. The entire variable domain, with the rest obtained from reference TRBV5-1 and TRBJ2-1, is as follows: KAGVTQTPRYLIKTRGQQVTLSCSPISGHRSVSWYQQTPGQGLQFLFEYFSETQRNKGNFPGRFSGRQFSNSRSEMNVSTLELGDSALYLCASKMQVGEINEQFFGPGTRLTVL.

This clone occurred once. V gene TRBV6-1 combines with J gene TRBJ2-3, with D perhaps TRBD2 (5 bases). V was trimmed by 4 bases and J by 1 base, leaving 9 bases between them. The V gene's germline CDR1 is MNHNS and CDR2 SASEGT. The CDR3 covers 14 residues. CDR3: CASSARGGTDTQYF. CDR3 DNA sequence: TGTGCCAGCAGTGCCCGGGGAGGCACAGATACGCAGTATTTT.

The chain is built from TRBV7-2 and TRBJ2-7; D might be TRBD2 (5 bases). The CDR3 length is 15 residues. V shed 1 base and J shed 9 bases, with 19 bases lying between them. Germline V lookup: CDR1 SGHTA, CDR2 FQGNSA. CDR3 region: CASSLGGVAQRWQYF. Written as DNA, the CDR3 is TGTGCCAGCAGCTTAGGGGGAGTGGCCCAACGATGGCAGTACTTC.

The chain joins TRBV5-8 to TRBJ2-2; D not certain. V gave up 1 base and J gave up 2 bases, with 9 bases separating them. The CDR3 is 15 residues long. Germline CDR1 SGHTS, CDR2 YDEGEE. The CDR3 here is CASSLWQVNTGELFF. The CDR3 nucleotides are TGTGCCAGCAGCTTGTGGCAGGTTAACACCGGGGAGCTGTTTTTT.

The chain couples TRBV6-5 to TRBJ2-1; 10 positions agree with TRBD2. The CDR3 runs 15 residues. The trim removed 5 bases at V and 4 bases at J, leaving 5 bases unmatched. CDR1 and CDR2 (germline): MNHEY, SVGAGI. The CDR3 DNA follows: TGTGCCAGCAGTCAATCTAGCGGGAGTTACAATGAGCAGTTCTTC. It is translated as CASSQSSGSYNEQFF.

This chain joins TRBV7-3 and TRBJ2-3, with 8 bases lining up with TRBD2. The junction had 7 bases not matched to a gene; V was cut back by 2 bases and J by 0 bases. Per germline, CDR1 SGHTA and CDR2 FQGTGA. This CDR3 is 17 amino acids long. CDR3 sequence reads: CASSLDSASGSTDTQYF. The CDR3 DNA sequence: TGTGCCAGCAGCTTAGATTCGGCTAGCGGGAGCACAGATACGCAGTATTTT.

The table lists this clone with many counts. The chain joins TRBV4-3 to TRBJ2-2; D is possibly TRBD1 (5 bases). This CDR3 has 17 amino acids. Germline V gene sequence: CDR1 LGHNA, CDR2 YSLEER. Trimming took off 0 bases at V and 4 bases at J, with 15 bases between the two ends. The CDR3: CASSQEGYQGFTGELFF. The CDR3, as DNA: TGCGCCAGCAGCCAAGAGGGGTACCAGGGTTTCACCGGGGAGCTGTTTTTT.

This clone was observed a single time. The germline gene is not matched at one end of the junction; a read error may be the cause. The same CDR3 arises from other DNA sequences in this sample as well. CDR3 in amino acids: CATSRGPYNNEKLFF. CDR3 DNA: TGTGCCACTAGCAGAGGACCTTATAATAATGAAAAACTGTTTTTT. This chain links TRBV15 with TRBJ1-4, with unresolved D. Germline-derived CDR1 and CDR2 are LNHNV and YYDKDF (reference sequence). This CDR3 contains 15 residues.

The V and J genes are TRBV5-6 and TRBJ2-7, with TRBD1 matching 7 bases. V was pared by 3 bases and J by 2 bases, with 2 bases of the junction left unmatched. There are 13 residues in the CDR3. Germline loops: CDR1 SGHDT, CDR2 YYEEEE. CDR3 loop: CASSSQGTYEQYF. CDR3 sequence (DNA): TGTGCCAGCAGCTCACAGGGGACCTACGAGCAGTACTTC.

This chain connects TRBV9 to TRBJ2-1; 10 bases are shared with TRBD2. V dropped 0 bases and J dropped 8; count of bases not matched to a gene: 14. CDR1 and CDR2 from the germline V gene are SGDLS and YYNGEE. This CDR3 contains 18 residues. The CDR3 is CASSVASGRAGDLDEQFF. CDR3 sequence (DNA): TGTGCCAGCAGCGTAGCCAGCGGGAGGGCCGGGGACCTCGATGAGCAGTTCTTC.

This clone was seen only a few times. The V and J genes are TRBV2 and TRBJ1-1; 9 nucleotides align to TRBD1. J was trimmed by 5 bases and V by 6 bases; bases with no gene match: 7. CDR1 is SNHLY, CDR2 FYNNEI, per germline. The CDR3 covers 14 residues. CDR3 in amino acids: CASSQDRGLTEAFF. CDR3 nucleotides: TGTGCCAGCAGCCAAGACAGGGGGTTGACTGAAGCTTTCTTT.

The chain couples TRBV6-1 to TRBJ2-7; 9 nucleotides agree with TRBD2. The germline gives CDR1 MNHNS, CDR2 SASEGT. Losses at the gene ends were 2 bases for V and 0 bases for J; bases not matched to a gene: 8. This CDR3 contains 17 residues. This CDR3 is CASSERSGSGSSYEQYF. In DNA, the CDR3 is TGTGCCAGCAGTGAAAGGTCGGGTAGCGGGAGCTCCTACGAGCAGTACTTC.

The V call is TRBV7-9, the J call TRBJ2-7; TRBD1 might be the D (5 bases). Germline loops: CDR1 SEHNR, CDR2 FQNEAQ (reference sequence). The V gene lost 2 bases and the J gene lost 4 bases, with 15 bases spanning the gap. The length of the CDR3 is 15 residues. CDR3 sequence: CASSLQGSPLYEQYF. The CDR3 DNA reads as TGTGCCAGCAGCTTACAGGGATCCCCTTTGTACGAGCAGTACTTC.

This chain links TRBV7-8 with TRBJ2-1, with 14 bases lining up with TRBD2. V was clipped by 5 bases and J by 7 bases; unmatched bases: 10. This CDR3 has 17 amino acids. Germline V lookup: CDR1 SGHVS, CDR2 FQNEAQ. The CDR3 region has the DNA TGTGCCAGCAGCCAAGGGACTAGCGGGAGTAGCTTTAATGAGCAGTTCTTC. Translating gives CASSQGTSGSSFNEQFF.

V usage is TRBV19 and J usage is TRBJ2-5; the match to TRBD2 covers 11 bases. CDR3 size: 15 residues. Germline V gives CDR1 LNHDA, CDR2 SQIVND (reference sequence). Trimming took 5 bases from V and 3 from J; bases not matched to a gene: 5. CDR3 region: CASSLAGGDEETQYF. CDR3 coding DNA: TGTGCCAGTAGTTTAGCGGGAGGGGACGAAGAGACCCAGTACTTC.